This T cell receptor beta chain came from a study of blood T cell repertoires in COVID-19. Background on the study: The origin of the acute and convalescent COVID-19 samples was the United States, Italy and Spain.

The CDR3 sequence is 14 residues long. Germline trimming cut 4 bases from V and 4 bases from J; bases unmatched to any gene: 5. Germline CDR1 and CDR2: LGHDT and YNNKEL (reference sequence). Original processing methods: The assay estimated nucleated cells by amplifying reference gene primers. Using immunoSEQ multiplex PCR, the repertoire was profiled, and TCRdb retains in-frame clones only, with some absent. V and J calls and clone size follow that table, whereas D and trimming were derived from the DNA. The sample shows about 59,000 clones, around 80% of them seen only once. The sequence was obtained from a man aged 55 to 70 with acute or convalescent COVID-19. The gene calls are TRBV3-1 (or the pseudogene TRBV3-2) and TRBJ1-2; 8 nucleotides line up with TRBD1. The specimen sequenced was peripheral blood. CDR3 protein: CASSPQTGAYGYTF. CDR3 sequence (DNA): TGTGCCAGCAGCCCCCAGACAGGGGCCTATGGCTACACCTTC.